This T cell receptor (beta chain) stems from a study of OX40 agonist ivuxolimab in advanced cancers. Overall study context: Patients undergoing dose escalation presented with hepatocellular carcinoma, melanoma, renal cell or head and neck cancer.

Trimming cost V 10 bases and J 2 bases, with 16 bases left between them. CDR3 size: 14 residues. Germline values: CDR1 LNHDA, CDR2 SQIVND (reference sequence). Study-level results: Both blood CD4+ and CD8+ T cells showed clonal growth by week 6 at 0.1 to 3.0 mg/kg. Certain nonresponders likewise exhibited a low normalized T-cell clonal expansion.

Produced via immunoSEQ multiplex PCR; TCRdb's table is partial and in-frame only. Among fewer than 65,000 clones listed, around 87% were seen once. Comments on this clone: Its antigen is not known.

Any history of autoimmune disease or systemic immunosuppression disqualified patients. V is TRBV19 and J is TRBJ2-3, with TRBD2 as a possible D gene (6 bases). Sequencing used CD4+ or CD8+ T cells sorted from blood, obtained in a trial of the OX40 agonist ivuxolimab. This sequence was found in an adult with an advanced solid tumor such as melanoma, head and neck, liver or kidney cancer. The CDR3 DNA sequence: TGTGCCACCTCCGCGGGACCACCCACAGATACGCAGTATTTT. It specifies CATSAGPPTDTQYF.